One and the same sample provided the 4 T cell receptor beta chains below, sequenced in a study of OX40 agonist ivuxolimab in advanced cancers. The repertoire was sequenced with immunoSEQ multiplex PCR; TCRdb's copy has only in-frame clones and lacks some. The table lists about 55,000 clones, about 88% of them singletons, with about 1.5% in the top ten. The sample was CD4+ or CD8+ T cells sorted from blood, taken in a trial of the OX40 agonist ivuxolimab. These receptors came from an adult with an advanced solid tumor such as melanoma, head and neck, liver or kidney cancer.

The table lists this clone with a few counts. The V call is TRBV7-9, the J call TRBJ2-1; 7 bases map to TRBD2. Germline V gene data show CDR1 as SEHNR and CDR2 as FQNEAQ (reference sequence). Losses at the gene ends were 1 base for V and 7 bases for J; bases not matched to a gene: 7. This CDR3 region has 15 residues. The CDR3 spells CASSLGQGGRNEQFF. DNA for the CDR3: TGTGCCAGCAGCTTAGGGCAGGGAGGGAGGAATGAGCAGTTCTTC.

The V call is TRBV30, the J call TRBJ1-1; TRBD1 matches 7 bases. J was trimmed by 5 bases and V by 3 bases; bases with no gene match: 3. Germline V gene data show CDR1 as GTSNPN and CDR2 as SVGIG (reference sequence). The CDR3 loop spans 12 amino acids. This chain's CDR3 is CAWRTGRTEAFF. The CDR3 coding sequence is TGTGCCTGGAGGACAGGGCGTACTGAAGCTTTCTTT. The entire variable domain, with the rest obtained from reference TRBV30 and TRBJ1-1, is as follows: SQTIHQWPATLVQPVGSPLSLECTVEGTSNPNLYWYRQAAGRGLQLLFYSVGIGQISSEVPQNLSASRPQDRQFILSSKKLLLSDSGFYLCAWRTGRTEAFFGQGTRLTVV.

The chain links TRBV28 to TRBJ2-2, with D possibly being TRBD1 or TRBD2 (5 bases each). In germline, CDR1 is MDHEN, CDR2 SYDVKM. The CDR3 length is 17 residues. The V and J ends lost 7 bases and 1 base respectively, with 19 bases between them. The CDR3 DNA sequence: TGTGCCAGCACCTCTTCGGGATTGCAGGGGAACACCGGGGAGCTGTTTTTT. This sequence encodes CASTSSGLQGNTGELFF. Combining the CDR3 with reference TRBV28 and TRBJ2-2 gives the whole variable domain DVKVTQSSRYLVKRTGEKVFLECVQDMDHENMFWYRQDPGLGLRLIYFSYDVKMKEKGDIPEGYSVSREKKERFSLILESASTNQTSMYLCASTSSGLQGNTGELFFGEGSRLTVL.

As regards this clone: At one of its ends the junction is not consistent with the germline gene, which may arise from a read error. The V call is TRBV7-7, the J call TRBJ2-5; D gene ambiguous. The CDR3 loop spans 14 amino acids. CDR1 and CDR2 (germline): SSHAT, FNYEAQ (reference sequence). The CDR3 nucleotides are TGTGCTAGCAGCTCAATTACAGATCAAGAGACCCAGTACTTC. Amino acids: CASSSITDQETQYF.